This T cell receptor beta chain was profiled in a study of shared clonotypes between healthy human individuals. Germline CDR1 is SGHNT and CDR2 is YYREEE (reference sequence). CDR3 size: 17 residues. V shed 4 bases and J 4 bases; nucleotides not matched to a gene: 11. The deep-level immunoSEQ assay was used. Using about 220 ng DNA, tens of thousands of T cell genomes, the sorted-subset replicate PCRs were run. As originally analysed: ImmunoSEQ gave junction-only sequences without quality scores, so filtering differed. Profiled with immunoSEQ multiplex PCR; TCRdb holds only in-frame clones, not every one. That table is the source of V, J and clone size, and D and trimming were worked out from the DNA. The repertoire holds about 640,000 clones, with roughly 78% as singletons. The study, taken as a whole, reports: Donor scarcity curtailed the genetic and exposure-history diversity represented herein.

About this clone: Antigen unknown.

The sample comprised memory CD4+ T cells sorted from blood. Subset here: CD45RA-negative fraction. The chain is built from TRBV5-4 and TRBJ2-2; 9 bases align to TRBD2. This receptor was obtained from a woman in her twenties or thirties in good health. The CDR3 DNA reads TGTGCCAGCAGCCTCCGTTTAGCGGGAGACGGCACCGGGGAGCTGTTTTTT. Translated, it gives CASSLRLAGDGTGELFF.